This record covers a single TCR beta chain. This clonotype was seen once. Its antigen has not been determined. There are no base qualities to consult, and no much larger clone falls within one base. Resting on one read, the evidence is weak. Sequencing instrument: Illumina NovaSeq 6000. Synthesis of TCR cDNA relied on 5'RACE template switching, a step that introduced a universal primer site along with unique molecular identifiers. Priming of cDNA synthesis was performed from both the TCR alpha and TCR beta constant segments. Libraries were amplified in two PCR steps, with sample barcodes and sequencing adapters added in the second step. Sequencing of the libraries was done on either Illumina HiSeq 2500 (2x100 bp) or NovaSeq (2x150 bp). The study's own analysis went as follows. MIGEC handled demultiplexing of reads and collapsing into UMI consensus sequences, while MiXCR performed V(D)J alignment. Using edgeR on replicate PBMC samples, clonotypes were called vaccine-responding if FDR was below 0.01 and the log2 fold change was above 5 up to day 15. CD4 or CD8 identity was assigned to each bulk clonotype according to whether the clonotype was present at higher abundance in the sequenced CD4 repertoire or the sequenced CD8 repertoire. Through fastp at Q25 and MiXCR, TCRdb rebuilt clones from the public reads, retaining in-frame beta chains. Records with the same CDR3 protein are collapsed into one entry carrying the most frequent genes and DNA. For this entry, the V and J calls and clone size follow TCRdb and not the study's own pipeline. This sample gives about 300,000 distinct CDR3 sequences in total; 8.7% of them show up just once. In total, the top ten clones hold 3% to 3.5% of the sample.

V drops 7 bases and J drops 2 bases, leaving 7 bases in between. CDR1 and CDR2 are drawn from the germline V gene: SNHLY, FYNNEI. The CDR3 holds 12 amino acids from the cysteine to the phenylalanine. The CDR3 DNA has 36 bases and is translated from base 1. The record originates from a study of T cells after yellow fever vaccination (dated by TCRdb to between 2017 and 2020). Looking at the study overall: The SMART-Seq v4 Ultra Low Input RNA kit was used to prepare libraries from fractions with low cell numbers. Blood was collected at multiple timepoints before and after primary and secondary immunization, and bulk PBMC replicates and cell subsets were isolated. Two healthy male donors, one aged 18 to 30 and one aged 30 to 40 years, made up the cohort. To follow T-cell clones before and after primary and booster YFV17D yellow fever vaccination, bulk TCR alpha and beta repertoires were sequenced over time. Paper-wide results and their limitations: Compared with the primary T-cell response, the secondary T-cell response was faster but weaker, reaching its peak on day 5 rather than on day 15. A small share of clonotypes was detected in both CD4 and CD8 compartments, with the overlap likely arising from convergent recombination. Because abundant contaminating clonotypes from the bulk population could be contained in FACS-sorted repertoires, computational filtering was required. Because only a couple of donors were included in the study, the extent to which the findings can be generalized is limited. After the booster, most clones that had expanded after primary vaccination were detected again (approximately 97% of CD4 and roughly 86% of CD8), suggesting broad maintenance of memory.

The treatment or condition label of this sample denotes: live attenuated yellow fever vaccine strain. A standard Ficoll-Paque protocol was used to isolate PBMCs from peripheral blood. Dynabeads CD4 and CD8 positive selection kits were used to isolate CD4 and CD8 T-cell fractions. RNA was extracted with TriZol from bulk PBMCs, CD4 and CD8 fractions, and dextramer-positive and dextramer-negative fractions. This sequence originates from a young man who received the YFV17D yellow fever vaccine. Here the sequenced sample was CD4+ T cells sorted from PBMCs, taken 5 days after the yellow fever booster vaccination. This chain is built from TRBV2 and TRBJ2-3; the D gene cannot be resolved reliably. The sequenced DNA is TGTGCCAGCAAGACATACACAGATACGCAGTATTTT. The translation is CASKTYTDTQYF.